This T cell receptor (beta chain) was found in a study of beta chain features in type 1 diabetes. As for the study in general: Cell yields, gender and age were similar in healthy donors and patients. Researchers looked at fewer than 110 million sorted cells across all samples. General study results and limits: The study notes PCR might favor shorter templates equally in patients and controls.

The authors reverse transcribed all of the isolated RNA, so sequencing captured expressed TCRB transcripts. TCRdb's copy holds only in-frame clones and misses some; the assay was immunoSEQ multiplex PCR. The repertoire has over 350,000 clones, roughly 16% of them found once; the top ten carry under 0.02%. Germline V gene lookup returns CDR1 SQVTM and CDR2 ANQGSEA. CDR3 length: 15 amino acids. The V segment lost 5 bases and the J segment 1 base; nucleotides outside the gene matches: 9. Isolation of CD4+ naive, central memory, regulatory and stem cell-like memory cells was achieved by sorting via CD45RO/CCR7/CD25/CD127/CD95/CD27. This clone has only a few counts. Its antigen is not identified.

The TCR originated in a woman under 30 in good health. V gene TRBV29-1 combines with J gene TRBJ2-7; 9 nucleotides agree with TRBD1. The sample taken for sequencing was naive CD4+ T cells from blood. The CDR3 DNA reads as TGCAGCGTTAGGAGTGGGGGGACAGGGTCCTACGAGCAGTACTTC. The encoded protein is CSVRSGGTGSYEQYF.